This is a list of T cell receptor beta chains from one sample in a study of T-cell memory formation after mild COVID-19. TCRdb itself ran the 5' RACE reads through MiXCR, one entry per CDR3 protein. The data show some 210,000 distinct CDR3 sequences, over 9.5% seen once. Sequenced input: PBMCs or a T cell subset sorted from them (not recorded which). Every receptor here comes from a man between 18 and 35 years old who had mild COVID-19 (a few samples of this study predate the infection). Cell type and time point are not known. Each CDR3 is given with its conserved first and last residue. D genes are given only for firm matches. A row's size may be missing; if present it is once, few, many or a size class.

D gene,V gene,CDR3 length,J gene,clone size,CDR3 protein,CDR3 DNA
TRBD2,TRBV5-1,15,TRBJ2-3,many,CASSLGTSGGDTQYF,TGTGCCAGCAGCTTAGGGACTAGCGGGGGAGATACGCAGTATTTT
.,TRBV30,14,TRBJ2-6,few,CAWGRTSGANVLNF,TGTGCCTGGGGTAGGACCTCTGGGGCCAACGTCCTGAATTTC
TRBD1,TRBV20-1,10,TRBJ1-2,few,CSATPTGGFF,TGCAGTGCGACCCCGACAGGGGGGTTCTTC
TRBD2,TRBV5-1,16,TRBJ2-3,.,CASSLAGRGVEDTQYF,TGCGCCAGCAGCTTGGCCGGGCGGGGGGTTGAAGATACGCAGTATTTT
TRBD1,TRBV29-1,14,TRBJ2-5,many,CSVEATGDQETQYF,TGCAGCGTTGAAGCGACAGGGGACCAAGAGACCCAGTACTTC
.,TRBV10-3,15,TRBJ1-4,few,CAISEGARPNEKLFF,TGTGCCATCAGTGAAGGTGCCAGACCCAATGAAAAACTGTTTTTT
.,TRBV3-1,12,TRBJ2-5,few,CASSRISRVQYF,TGTGCCAGCAGCCGGATCAGCAGGGTCCAGTACTTC
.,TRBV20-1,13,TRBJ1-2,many,CSAGRTFNYGYTF,TGCAGTGCTGGACGGACGTTTAACTATGGCTACACCTTC
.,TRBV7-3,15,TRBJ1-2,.,CASSPGQGSDYGYTF,TGTGCCAGCTCCCCGGGGCAGGGGTCAGACTATGGCTACACCTTC
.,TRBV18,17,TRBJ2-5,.,CASSPLWTGKPQETQYF,TGTGCCAGCTCACCACTCTGGACTGGAAAACCCCAAGAGACCCAGTACTTC